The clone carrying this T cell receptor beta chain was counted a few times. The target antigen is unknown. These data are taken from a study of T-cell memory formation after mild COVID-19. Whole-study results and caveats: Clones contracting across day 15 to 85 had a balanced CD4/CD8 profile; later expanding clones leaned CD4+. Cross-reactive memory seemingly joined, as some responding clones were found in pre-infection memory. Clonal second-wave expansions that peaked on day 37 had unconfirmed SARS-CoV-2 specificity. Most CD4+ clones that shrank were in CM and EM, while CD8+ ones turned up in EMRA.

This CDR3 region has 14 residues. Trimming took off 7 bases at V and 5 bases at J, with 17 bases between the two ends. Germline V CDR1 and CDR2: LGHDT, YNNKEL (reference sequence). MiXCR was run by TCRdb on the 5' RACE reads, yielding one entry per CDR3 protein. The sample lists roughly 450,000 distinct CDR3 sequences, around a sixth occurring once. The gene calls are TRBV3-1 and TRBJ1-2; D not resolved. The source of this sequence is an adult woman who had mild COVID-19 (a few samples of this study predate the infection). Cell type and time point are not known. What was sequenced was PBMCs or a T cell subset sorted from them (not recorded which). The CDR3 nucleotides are TGTGCCAGCACTCATGAGGGATCGAGATATGGCTACACCTTC. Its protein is CASTHEGSRYGYTF.